Listed below are T cell receptor beta chains from one sample, sequenced in a study of CXCR3-negative and CXCR3-positive naive CD8 T cells. TCRdb re-called the 5' RACE reads and gives one entry per CDR3 protein, without DNA. The sample has about 120,000 distinct CDR3 sequences. Sequencing used naive CXCR3+ CD8+ T cells from blood. The receptors come from a human donor in good health. Some clones in this sample may be carry-over from other donors' samples. Both conserved end residues are part of each CDR3. Fields, in order: J gene, V gene, CDR3 protein.

>TRBJ1-6|TRBV20-1
CSASYSRGGNSPLHF
>TRBJ2-1|TRBV29-1
CSVEDPMGLASSYNEQFF
>TRBJ1-5|TRBV7-9
CASSLAGVVQPQHF
>TRBJ2-7|TRBV14
CASSPIRPGSYEQYF
>TRBJ2-5|TRBV2
CASSELGRRETQYF
>TRBJ2-2|TRBV12-3/TRBV12-4
CASSLGAGAPGELFF
>TRBJ1-5|TRBV5-1
CASSVGPERNQPQHF
>TRBJ1-4|TRBV7-2
CASSLQAFYEKLFF
>TRBJ1-1|TRBV19
CASSIRTEVRSEAFF
>TRBJ1-3|TRBV12-3/TRBV12-4
CASSSRRDRVSYFGNTIYF
>TRBJ1-6|TRBV20-1
CSASPTGGYSPLHF
>TRBJ2-1|TRBV11-2
CASSLVTQGGNEQFF